This section outlines one T cell receptor (beta chain) sequence together with its context. These data belong to a study of T-cell memory formation after mild COVID-19. TCRdb fed the 5' RACE reads into MiXCR, producing one record per CDR3 protein. This table has more than 80,000 distinct CDR3 sequences, 9.5% to 15% appearing once. This CDR3 comprises 14 residues. Trimming took off 2 bases at V and 1 base at J, with 8 bases between the two ends. Germline CDR1 MNHEY, CDR2 SVGEGT. The V and J genes are TRBV6-2 or TRBV6-3 and TRBJ1-1; D unresolved. The sequence was collected from an adult woman who had mild COVID-19 (a few samples of this study predate the infection). Cell type and time point are not known. Sequencing was carried out using PBMCs or a T cell subset sorted from them (not recorded which). The CDR3 DNA is TGTGCCAGCAGTTACACCTACCAGAACACTGAAGCTTTCTTT. As protein: CASSYTYQNTEAFF.